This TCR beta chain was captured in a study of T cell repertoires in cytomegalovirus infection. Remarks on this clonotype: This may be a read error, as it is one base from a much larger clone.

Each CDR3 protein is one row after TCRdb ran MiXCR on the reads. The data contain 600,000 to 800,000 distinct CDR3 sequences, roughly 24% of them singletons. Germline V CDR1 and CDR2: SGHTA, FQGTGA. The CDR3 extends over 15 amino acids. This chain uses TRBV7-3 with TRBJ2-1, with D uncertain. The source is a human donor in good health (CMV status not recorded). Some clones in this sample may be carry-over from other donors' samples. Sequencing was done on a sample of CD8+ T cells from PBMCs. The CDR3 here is CVSSLNLGRHNEQFF. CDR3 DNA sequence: TGTGTCAGCAGCTTAAATCTCGGCCGACACAATGAGCAGTTCTTC.